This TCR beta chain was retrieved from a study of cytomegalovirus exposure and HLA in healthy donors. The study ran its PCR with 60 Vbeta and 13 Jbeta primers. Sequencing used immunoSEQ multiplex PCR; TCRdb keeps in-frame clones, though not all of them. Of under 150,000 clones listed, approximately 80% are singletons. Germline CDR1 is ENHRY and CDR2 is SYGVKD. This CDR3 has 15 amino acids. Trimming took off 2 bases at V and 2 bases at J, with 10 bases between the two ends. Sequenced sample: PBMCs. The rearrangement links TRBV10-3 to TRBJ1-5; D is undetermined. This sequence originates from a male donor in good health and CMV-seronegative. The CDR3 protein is CAISEATGGNQPQHF. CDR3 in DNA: TGTGCCATCAGTGAGGCAACGGGTGGCAATCAGCCCCAGCATTTT.